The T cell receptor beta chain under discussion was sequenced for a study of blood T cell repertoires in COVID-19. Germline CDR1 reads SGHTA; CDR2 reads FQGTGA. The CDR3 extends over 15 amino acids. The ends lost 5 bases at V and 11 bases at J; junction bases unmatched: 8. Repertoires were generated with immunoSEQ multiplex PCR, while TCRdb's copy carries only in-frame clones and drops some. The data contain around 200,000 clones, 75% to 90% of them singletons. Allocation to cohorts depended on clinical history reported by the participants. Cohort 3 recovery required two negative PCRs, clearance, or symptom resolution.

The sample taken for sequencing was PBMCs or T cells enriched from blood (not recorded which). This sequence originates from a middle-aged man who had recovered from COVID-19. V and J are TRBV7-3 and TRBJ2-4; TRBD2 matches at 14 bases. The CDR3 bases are TGTGCCAGCAGCCTACAGGGACTAGCGGGAGAAGTTCAGTACTTC. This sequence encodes CASSLQGLAGEVQYF.